This record looks at one T cell receptor beta chain sequence and its context. Its antigen is not identified. In TCRdb, the RT-PCR reads were re-called with MiXCR into one record per CDR3 protein. Of hundreds of thousands of distinct CDR3 sequences listed, 14% were seen once; the top ten hold around 7.3%. This entry belongs to a study of response to subunit inactivated influenza vaccine. Study findings and constraints: Authors suggested seasonal influenza vaccinations each recruit few new T cells.

From germline, CDR1 is SGHAT and CDR2 FQNNGV. Trimming stripped 2 bases from V and 10 bases from J, with 18 bases between. The CDR3 spans 14 residues. Sequencing used PBMCs from blood, obtained approximately 15 days before vaccination. This sequence joins TRBV11-2 and TRBJ2-7, with D possibly matching TRBD1 (6 bases). The sequence derives from a man aged 45-65 years who received an inactivated influenza vaccine. This CDR3 is CASSLTWDTRKQYF. The CDR3, as DNA: TGTGCCAGCAGCTTAACTTGGGACACCCGGAAACAGTACTTC.